The rows below give T cell receptor beta chains drawn from one sample of a study of vaccination and CD4 T cells after COVID-19. No antigen has been assigned to these receptors. TCRdb used MiXCR to reprocess the PCR reads, holding one entry per CDR3 protein. The sample contains under 9,000 distinct CDR3 sequences, roughly 46% of which appear only once. The sample consisted of CD4+ T cells from blood, cultured in vitro. These receptors were taken from a human donor who had recovered from COVID-19. CDR3s leave out the opening cysteine and the closing phenylalanine or tryptophan. Some rows mark clone size as missing; the rest say once, few, many or name a class of expanded clone.

CDR3aa: SARDYQAGNTEAF
abundance: -
j_gene: TRBJ1-1
v_gene: TRBV20-1

CDR3aa: ASSTIGRLALNEQF
abundance: -
j_gene: TRBJ2-1
v_gene: TRBV7-8

CDR3aa: AISDPNWGASLNTDTQY
abundance: few
j_gene: TRBJ2-3
v_gene: TRBV10-3

CDR3aa: ASSYGGSGSPSYEQY
abundance: few
j_gene: TRBJ2-7
v_gene: TRBV6-5

CDR3aa: AISGQGATDTQY
abundance: few
j_gene: TRBJ2-3
v_gene: TRBV10-3

CDR3aa: SVERQGRPRPLGNTIY
abundance: -
j_gene: TRBJ1-3
v_gene: TRBV29-1

CDR3aa: ASSGGSGISNQPQH
abundance: -
j_gene: TRBJ1-5
v_gene: TRBV5-8

CDR3aa: ASKVFPKNTEAF
abundance: -
j_gene: TRBJ1-1
v_gene: TRBV2

CDR3aa: SARDQDLEKLF
abundance: -
j_gene: TRBJ1-4
v_gene: TRBV20-1

CDR3aa: ASNRIRGEGTEAF
abundance: few
j_gene: TRBJ1-1
v_gene: TRBV7-8

CDR3aa: ATSKNPAESQETQY
abundance: few
j_gene: TRBJ2-5
v_gene: TRBV15

CDR3aa: ASSLGRLTTGELF
abundance: medium-sized
j_gene: TRBJ2-2
v_gene: TRBV11-3

CDR3aa: ASSPGQGAATEAF
abundance: -
j_gene: TRBJ1-1
v_gene: TRBV19

CDR3aa: ASSQDHSGGGNQPQH
abundance: -
j_gene: TRBJ1-5
v_gene: TRBV4-2

CDR3aa: ASTPSGGAGANVLT
abundance: few
j_gene: TRBJ2-6
v_gene: TRBV7-8

CDR3aa: ASSGVGGNGYT
abundance: -
j_gene: TRBJ1-2
v_gene: TRBV7-9

CDR3aa: ASSPTYRGEQPQH
abundance: -
j_gene: TRBJ1-5
v_gene: TRBV6-1

CDR3aa: ASSSRGAEYQETQY
abundance: -
j_gene: TRBJ2-5
v_gene: TRBV6-5

CDR3aa: ASSQVHGGMTGELF
abundance: -
j_gene: TRBJ2-2
v_gene: TRBV4-2

CDR3aa: ASRVSNSPLH
abundance: -
j_gene: TRBJ1-6
v_gene: TRBV2

CDR3aa: ASSLGDQPQH
abundance: -
j_gene: TRBJ1-5
v_gene: TRBV7-9

CDR3aa: SAMHGKGTGELF
abundance: -
j_gene: TRBJ2-2
v_gene: TRBV20-1

CDR3aa: ASSSTGPFEQY
abundance: few
j_gene: TRBJ2-7
v_gene: TRBV11-2

CDR3aa: SARGGLSWLS
abundance: few
j_gene: TRBJ1-4
v_gene: TRBV20-1

CDR3aa: ASSLSGGASEAF
abundance: -
j_gene: TRBJ1-1
v_gene: TRBV7-3

CDR3aa: ASGLEATAPLH
abundance: -
j_gene: TRBJ1-6
v_gene: TRBV12-5

CDR3aa: ASSSPTGLTNYGYT
abundance: large
j_gene: TRBJ1-2
v_gene: TRBV5-4

CDR3aa: ASSLRGPGDTIY
abundance: few
j_gene: TRBJ1-3
v_gene: TRBV7-3

CDR3aa: SANGLAGVLSEY
abundance: -
j_gene: TRBJ2-7
v_gene: TRBV20-1

CDR3aa: ASSLAGITYNEQF
abundance: -
j_gene: TRBJ2-1
v_gene: TRBV7-2

CDR3aa: AISDFRFSGELF
abundance: -
j_gene: TRBJ2-2
v_gene: TRBV10-3

CDR3aa: ASSIPSPGAF
abundance: few
j_gene: TRBJ2-2
v_gene: TRBV7-2

CDR3aa: ASSQQGPDYEQY
abundance: -
j_gene: TRBJ2-7
v_gene: TRBV5-4

CDR3aa: ASSYSITGDSPLH
abundance: -
j_gene: TRBJ1-6
v_gene: TRBV5-1

CDR3aa: ATSRVEAGGRTQY
abundance: -
j_gene: TRBJ2-3
v_gene: TRBV15

CDR3aa: ASRSPGQSYNEQF
abundance: -
j_gene: TRBJ2-1
v_gene: TRBV7-9

CDR3aa: ASSLGGQSYGYT
abundance: -
j_gene: TRBJ1-2
v_gene: TRBV27

CDR3aa: ASSLGRVEAF
abundance: -
j_gene: TRBJ1-1
v_gene: TRBV7-2

CDR3aa: ASSIPGLAGAVSYEQY
abundance: -
j_gene: TRBJ2-7
v_gene: TRBV6-4

CDR3aa: ASSTGPGEVTEAF
abundance: -
j_gene: TRBJ1-1
v_gene: TRBV19

CDR3aa: ASSPPPGAGPQH
abundance: -
j_gene: TRBJ1-5
v_gene: TRBV28

CDR3aa: ASSYGVQVGDTEAF
abundance: -
j_gene: TRBJ1-1
v_gene: TRBV6-5

CDR3aa: SADAGQGNNSPLH
abundance: -
j_gene: TRBJ1-6
v_gene: TRBV20-1

CDR3aa: ASGTGSSGNTIY
abundance: once
j_gene: TRBJ1-3
v_gene: TRBV12-3/TRBV12-4

CDR3aa: ASSEESFNEQF
abundance: few
j_gene: TRBJ2-1
v_gene: TRBV2

CDR3aa: ASSLLNHYEQY
abundance: -
j_gene: TRBJ2-7
v_gene: TRBV12-3/TRBV12-4

CDR3aa: ASSWGREGDTQY
abundance: -
j_gene: TRBJ2-3
v_gene: TRBV27

CDR3aa: ASSLGGGDTDTQY
abundance: -
j_gene: TRBJ2-3
v_gene: TRBV7-9

CDR3aa: ASAVARPQETQY
abundance: -
j_gene: TRBJ2-5
v_gene: TRBV7-3

CDR3aa: SARDQTLTRYEQY
abundance: few
j_gene: TRBJ2-7
v_gene: TRBV20-1

CDR3aa: ASGGGSTEAF
abundance: -
j_gene: TRBJ1-1
v_gene: TRBV6-1

CDR3aa: AWSGTATGPQH
abundance: few
j_gene: TRBJ1-5
v_gene: TRBV30

CDR3aa: ASGGNQETQY
abundance: -
j_gene: TRBJ2-5
v_gene: TRBV2

CDR3aa: ASSSTSGGAGNEQF
abundance: -
j_gene: TRBJ2-1
v_gene: TRBV7-2